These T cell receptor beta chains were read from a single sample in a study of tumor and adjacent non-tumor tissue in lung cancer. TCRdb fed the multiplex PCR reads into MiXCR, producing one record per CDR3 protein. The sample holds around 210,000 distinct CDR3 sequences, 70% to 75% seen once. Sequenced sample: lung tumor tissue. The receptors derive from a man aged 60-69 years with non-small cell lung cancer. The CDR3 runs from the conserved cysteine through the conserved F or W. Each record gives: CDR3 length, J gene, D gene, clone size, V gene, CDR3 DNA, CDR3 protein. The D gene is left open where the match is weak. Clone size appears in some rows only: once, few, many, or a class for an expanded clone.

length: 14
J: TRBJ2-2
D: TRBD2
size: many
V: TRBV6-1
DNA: TGTGCCAGCACCGTACTAGCGGACACCGGGGAGCTGTTTTTT
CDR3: CASTVLADTGELFF

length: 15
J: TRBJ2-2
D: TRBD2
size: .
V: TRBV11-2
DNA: TGTTCCAGCAGCTTAATTGGGGGGGACACCGGGGAGCTGTTTTTT
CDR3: CSSSLIGGDTGELFF

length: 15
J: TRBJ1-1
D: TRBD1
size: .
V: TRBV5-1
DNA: TGCGCCAGCAGCCCCGGACAGGGGAGGGACACTGAAGCTTTCTTT
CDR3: CASSPGQGRDTEAFF

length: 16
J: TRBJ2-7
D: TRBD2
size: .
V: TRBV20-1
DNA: TGCAGTGCTAGGGGGCTAGCGGACACCTTCTCCAACGAGCAGTACTTC
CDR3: CSARGLADTFSNEQYF

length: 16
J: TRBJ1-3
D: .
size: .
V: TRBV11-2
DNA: TGTGTCGGCACTCTAGAGGGATACCTCTCTGGAAACACCATATATTTT
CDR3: CVGTLEGYLSGNTIYF

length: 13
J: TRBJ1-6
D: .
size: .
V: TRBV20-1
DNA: TGCAGTGCAAGGACGGACCCTCATTCACCCCTCCACTTT
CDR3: CSARTDPHSPLHF

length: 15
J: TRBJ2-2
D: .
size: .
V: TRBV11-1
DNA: TGTGCCAGCAGCTTTGACAGTAGGAACACCGGGGAGCTGAATTTT
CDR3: CASSFDSRNTGELNF

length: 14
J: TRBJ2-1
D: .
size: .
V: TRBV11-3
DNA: TGTGCCAGCATCTTATATACGATGGTGGATGAGCAATTCTTC
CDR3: CASILYTMVDEQFF

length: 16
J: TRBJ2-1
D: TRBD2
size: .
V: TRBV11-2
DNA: TGTGCCAGCAACTTAGCGGGGGGGCCTGCTGTAAAAGAGCAGTTCTTC
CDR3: CASNLAGGPAVKEQFF

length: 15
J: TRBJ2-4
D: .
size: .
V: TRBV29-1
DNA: TGCAGCGTTCTTCGACAGAGCTTAGCCAAAAATATTCAGTACTTC
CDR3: CSVLRQSLAKNIQYF

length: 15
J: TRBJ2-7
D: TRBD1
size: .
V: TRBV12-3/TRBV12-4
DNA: TGTGTCTGCAGCGCGCCCGGACAGGGAAACTACGAGCAGTACTTC
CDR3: CVCSAPGQGNYEQYF

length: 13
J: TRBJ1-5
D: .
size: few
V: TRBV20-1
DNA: TGCAGTGCTAGAGTTTCAGGGACGCAGCCCCAGCATTTT
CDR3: CSARVSGTQPQHF

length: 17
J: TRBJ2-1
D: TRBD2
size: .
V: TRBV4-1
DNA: TGCGCCAGCAGCCATCGATTAGCGGGGGCCTCCTACAATGAGCAGTTCTTC
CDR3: CASSHRLAGASYNEQFF

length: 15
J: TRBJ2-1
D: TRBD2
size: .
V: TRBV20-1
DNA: TGCAGTGCTAGTGATCCCGGGGGGGCCTCCTATGAGCAGTTCTTC
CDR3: CSASDPGGASYEQFF

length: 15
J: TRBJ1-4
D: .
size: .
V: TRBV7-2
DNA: TGTGCCAGCAGCCCCGAGGCCCCAACTAATGAAAAACTGTTTTTC
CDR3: CASSPEAPTNEKLFF

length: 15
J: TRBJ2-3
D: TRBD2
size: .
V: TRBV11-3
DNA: TGTGCCAGAAGCTTAGGAGCGGGAGACTCAGATACGCAGTATTTC
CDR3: CARSLGAGDSDTQYF

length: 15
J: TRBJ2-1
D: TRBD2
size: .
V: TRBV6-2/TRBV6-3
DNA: TGTGCCAGCAGCTTGAGCGGGAGATCCTACAGTGAGCAGTTCTTC
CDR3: CASSLSGRSYSEQFF

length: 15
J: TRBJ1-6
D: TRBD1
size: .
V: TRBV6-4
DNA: TGTGCCGGCAGGGCCCAGGGGGACTTCAATTCACCCCTCCACTTT
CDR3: CAGRAQGDFNSPLHF

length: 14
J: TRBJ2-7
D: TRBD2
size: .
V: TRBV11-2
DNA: TGTGCCAGCAACCTTCAGACTAGCGGGAGAGAGCAGTACTTC
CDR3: CASNLQTSGREQYF

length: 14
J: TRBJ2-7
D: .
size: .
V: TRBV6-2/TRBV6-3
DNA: TGTGCCAGCGGAAAGGGACGAAACTTCTACGAGCGGTACTTC
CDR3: CASGKGRNFYERYF

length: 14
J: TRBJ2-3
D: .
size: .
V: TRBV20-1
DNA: TGCAGTGCCCCACCCCTGTTGGACACAGATACGCGGTATTTT
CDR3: CSAPPLLDTDTRYF

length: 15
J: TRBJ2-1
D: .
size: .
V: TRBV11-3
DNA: TGTGCCAGCAGATGGGGGACTGGCGGTTACAATGAGCAATTCTTC
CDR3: CASRWGTGGYNEQFF

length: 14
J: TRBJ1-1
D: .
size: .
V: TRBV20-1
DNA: TGCAATGCTAGAAAAACGGGATCGAACACTGAAGCTTTCTTT
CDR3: CNARKTGSNTEAFF

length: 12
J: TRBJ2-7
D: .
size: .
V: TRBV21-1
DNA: TGTGCCAGCAGCAATAAACGACGGGGGAAGTACTTC
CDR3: CASSNKRRGKYF

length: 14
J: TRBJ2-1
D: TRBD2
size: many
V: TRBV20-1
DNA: TGCAGTGCTAGCGTGGGTAGCGGGAGCGGGGGGCAGTTCTTC
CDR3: CSASVGSGSGGQFF

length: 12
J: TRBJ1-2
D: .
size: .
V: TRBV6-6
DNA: TGTGCCAGTACCGGACAGAGCGAGGGCTACATCTTC
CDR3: CASTGQSEGYIF

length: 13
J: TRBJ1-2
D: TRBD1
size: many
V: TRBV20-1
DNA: TGCAGTGTCCGGGACAGCTACGGCTATGGCTACACCTTC
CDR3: CSVRDSYGYGYTF

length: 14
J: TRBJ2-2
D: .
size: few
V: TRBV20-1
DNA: TGCAGTGCTCCCGGACTGGCGAACACCGGGGAGCTGCTTTTT
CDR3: CSAPGLANTGELLF

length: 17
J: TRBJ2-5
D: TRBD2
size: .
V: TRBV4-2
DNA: TGTGCCAGCAGCCCTGTCGGGGGGGACTTCAGTGAAGAGACCCAGTACTTC
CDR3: CASSPVGGDFSEETQYF

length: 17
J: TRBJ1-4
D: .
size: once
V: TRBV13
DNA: TGTGCCAGCAGCTTAGGCCTCGACAGTACAACTAATGAAAAACTGTTTTTT
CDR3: CASSLGLDSTTNEKLFF

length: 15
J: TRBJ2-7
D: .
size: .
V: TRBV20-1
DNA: TGCAGTGATAGAGATAGTACCGCAGGGAACTACAAGCAGTACTTC
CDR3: CSDRDSTAGNYKQYF

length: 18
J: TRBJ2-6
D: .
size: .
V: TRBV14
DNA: TGTGCCAGCGGCCAAGGTGTCCGAGGGAAATCCAGGGCCAACGTCCTGACTTTC
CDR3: CASGQGVRGKSRANVLTF

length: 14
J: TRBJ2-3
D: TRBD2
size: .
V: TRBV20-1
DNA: TGCAGTGCTATAGCTCACGGCGGGGGGACTACGCAATATTTT
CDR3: CSAIAHGGGTTQYF

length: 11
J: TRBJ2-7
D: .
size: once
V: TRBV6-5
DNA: TGTGCCAACACGACAGAATACGAGCAGTACTTC
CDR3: CANTTEYEQYF

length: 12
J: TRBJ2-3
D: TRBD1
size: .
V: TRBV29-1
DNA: TGCAGCGTTGGACAGGGTGGGGATAGGCAATATTTT
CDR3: CSVGQGGDRQYF

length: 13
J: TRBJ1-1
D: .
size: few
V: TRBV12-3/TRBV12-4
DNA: TGTGCCAGCGGGCGGAGCTTGAACACTGAAGCTTTCTTT
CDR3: CASGRSLNTEAFF

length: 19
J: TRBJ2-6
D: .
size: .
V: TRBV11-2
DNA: TGTGCCAGCAGCTTAGTTCCAAAGTACAGGCCCTCTGGGGTCAACGTCCTGAGTTTC
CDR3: CASSLVPKYRPSGVNVLSF

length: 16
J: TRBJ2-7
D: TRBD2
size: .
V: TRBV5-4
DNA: TGTACCAGCAGTTCCCGGACTAGCGGGAAACACTACGAGCAGTACTTC
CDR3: CTSSSRTSGKHYEQYF

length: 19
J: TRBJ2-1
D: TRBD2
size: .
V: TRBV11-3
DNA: TGTGCCAGCAGCTTAGGACTAGCGGGGGCCGTCCTCTCCTACAATGAGCAGTTCTTC
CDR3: CASSLGLAGAVLSYNEQFF

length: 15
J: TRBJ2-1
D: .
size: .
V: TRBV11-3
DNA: TGTGCCAACAGCTGCACCTCGGGCTCCTACAATGAGCAGTTCTTC
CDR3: CANSCTSGSYNEQFF

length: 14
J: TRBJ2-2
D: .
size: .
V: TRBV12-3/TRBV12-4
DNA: TGTGTCAACAGTCAGTCGGGGTCCCACGGGGAGCTGTTTTTT
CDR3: CVNSQSGSHGELFF